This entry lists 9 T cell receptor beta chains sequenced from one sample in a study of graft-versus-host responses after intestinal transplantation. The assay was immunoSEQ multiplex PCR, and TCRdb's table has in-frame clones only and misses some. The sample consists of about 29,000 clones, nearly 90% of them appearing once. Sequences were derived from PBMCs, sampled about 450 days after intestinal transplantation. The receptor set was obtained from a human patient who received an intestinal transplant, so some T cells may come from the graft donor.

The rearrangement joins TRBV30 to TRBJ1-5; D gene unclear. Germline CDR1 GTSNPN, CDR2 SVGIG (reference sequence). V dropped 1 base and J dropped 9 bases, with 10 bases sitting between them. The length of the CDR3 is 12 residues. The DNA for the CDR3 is TGTGCCTGGAGTGGGGCCCTCGGGCCCCAGCATTTT. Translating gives CAWSGALGPQHF.

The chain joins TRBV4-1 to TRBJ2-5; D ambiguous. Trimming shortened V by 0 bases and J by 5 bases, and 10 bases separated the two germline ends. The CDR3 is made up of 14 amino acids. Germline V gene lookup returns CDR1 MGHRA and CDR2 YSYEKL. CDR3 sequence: CASSQDDSSETQYF. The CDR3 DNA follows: TGCGCCAGCAGCCAAGATGATAGCTCCGAGACCCAGTACTTC.

CDR3 DNA: TGTGCCAGCAGCTCGACCCCCTACGAGCAGTACTTC. Translation gives CASSSTPYEQYF. The J gene is TRBJ2-7, the V gene TRBV5-6; D is unclear. This CDR3 is 12 amino acids long. The germline V gene encodes CDR1 SGHDT and CDR2 YYEEEE. V gave up 3 bases and J gave up 2 bases, with 6 bases separating them.

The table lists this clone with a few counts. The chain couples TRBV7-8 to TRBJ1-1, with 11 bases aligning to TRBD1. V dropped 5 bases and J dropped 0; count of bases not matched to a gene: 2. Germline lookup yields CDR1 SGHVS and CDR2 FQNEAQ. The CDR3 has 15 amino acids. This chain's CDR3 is CASSRGQGVNTEAFF. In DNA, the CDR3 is TGTGCCAGCAGCCGGGGACAGGGGGTGAACACTGAAGCTTTCTTT.

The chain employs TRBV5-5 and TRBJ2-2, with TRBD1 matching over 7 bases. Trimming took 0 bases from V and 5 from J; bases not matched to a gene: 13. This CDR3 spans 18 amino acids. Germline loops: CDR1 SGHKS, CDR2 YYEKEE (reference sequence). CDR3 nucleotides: TGTGCCAGCAGCTTGGGGTGGGGCAGGGGGAAAAGGACCGGGGAGCTGTTTTTT. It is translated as CASSLGWGRGKRTGELFF. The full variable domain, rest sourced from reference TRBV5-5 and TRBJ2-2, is DAGVTQSPTHLIKTRGQQVTLRCSPISGHKSVSWYQQVLGQGPQFIFQYYEKEERGRGNFPDRFSARQFPNYSSELNVNALLLGDSALYLCASSLGWGRGKRTGELFFGEGSRLTVL.

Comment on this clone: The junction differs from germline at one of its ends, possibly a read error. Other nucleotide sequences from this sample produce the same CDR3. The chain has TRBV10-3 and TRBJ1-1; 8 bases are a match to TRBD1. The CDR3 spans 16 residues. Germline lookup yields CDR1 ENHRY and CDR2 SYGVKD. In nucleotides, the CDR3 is TGTGCCATCAGTGAGTGCCGAACTGCAGGGGGCACTGAAGCCTTCTTT. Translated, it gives CAISECRTAGGTEAFF.

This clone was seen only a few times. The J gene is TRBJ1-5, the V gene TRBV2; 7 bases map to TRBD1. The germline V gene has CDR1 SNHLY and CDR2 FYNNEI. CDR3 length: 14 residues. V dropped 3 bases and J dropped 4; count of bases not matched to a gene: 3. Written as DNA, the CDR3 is TGTGCCAGCAGTGATGCCAGGGGGAATCAGCCCCAGCATTTT. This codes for CASSDARGNQPQHF.

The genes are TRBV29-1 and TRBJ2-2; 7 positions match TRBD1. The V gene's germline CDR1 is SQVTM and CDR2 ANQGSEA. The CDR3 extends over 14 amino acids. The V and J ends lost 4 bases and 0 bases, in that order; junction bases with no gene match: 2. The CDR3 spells CSVGQGSNTGELFF. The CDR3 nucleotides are TGCAGCGTTGGACAGGGCTCGAACACCGGGGAGCTGTTTTTT.

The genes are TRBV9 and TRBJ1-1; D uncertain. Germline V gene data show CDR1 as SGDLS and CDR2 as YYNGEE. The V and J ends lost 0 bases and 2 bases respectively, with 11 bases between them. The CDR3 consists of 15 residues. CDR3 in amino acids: CASSVGSNRNTEAFF. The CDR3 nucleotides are TGTGCCAGCAGCGTAGGTTCAAACAGAAACACTGAAGCTTTCTTT. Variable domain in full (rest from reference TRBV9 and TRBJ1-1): DSGVTQTPKHLITATGQRVTLRCSPRSGDLSVYWYQQSLDQGLQFLIQYYNGEERAKGNILERFSAQQFPDLHSELNLSSLELGDSALYFCASSVGSNRNTEAFFGQGTRLTVV.